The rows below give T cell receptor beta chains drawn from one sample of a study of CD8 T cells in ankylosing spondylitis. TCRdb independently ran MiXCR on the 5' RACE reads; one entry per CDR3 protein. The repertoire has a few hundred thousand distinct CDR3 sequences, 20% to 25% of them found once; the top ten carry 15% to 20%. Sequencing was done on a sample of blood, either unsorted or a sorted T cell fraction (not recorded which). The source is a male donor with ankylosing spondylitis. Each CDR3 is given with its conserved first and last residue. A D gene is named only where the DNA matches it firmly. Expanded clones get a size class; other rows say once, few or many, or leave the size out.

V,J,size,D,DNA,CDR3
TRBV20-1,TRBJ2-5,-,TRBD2,TGCAGTGCCATAACTAGCGGACAAGAGACCCAGTACTTC,CSAITSGQETQYF
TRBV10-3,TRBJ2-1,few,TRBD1,TGTGCCATTAGGGACAGGAACTACAATGAGCAGTTCTTC,CAIRDRNYNEQFF
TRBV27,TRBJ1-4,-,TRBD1,TGTGCCAGCGCCCAACTTCAGGGGGAGAGACTGTTTTTT,CASAQLQGERLFF
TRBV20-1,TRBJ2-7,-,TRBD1,TGCAGTGCCGCCGGGACAGGGGGAGTGGGAATCTACGAGCAGTACTTC,CSAAGTGGVGIYEQYF
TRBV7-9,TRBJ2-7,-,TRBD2,TGTGCCAGCAGCTTAGCGCGGACTAGCGGCGAGCAGTACTTC,CASSLARTSGEQYF
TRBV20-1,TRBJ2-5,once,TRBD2,TGCAGTGCTAGAGATCCGGCTAGCGGACAAGAGACCCAGTACTTC,CSARDPASGQETQYF
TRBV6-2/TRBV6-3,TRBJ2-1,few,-,TGTGCCAGCAGAAAGATGGGGAGCTCCTACAATGAGCAGTTCTTC,CASRKMGSSYNEQFF
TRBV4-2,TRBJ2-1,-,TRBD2,TGTGCCAGCAGCCAAGCTCGACTAGCGGGAGTCAATGAGCAGTTCTTC,CASSQARLAGVNEQFF
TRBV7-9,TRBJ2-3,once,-,TGTGCCAGCAGCCTGGACGCGAATACGCAGTATTTT,CASSLDANTQYF
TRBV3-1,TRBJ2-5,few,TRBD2,TGTGCCAGCAGCCAAGATGTAGCGGGAGGGAGAGAGACCCAGTACTTC,CASSQDVAGGRETQYF
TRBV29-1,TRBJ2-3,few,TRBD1,TGCAGCGTTGATCGGGACAGCGGCACAGATACGCAGTATTTT,CSVDRDSGTDTQYF
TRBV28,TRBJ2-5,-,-,TGTGCCACTTCGGGACCTGGGGAGACCCAGTACTTC,CATSGPGETQYF
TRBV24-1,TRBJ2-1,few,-,TGTGCCACCAGTGATTTCACGGGGACCCAACGGAGCGGAAGCTCCTACAATGAGCAGTTCTTC,CATSDFTGTQRSGSSYNEQFF
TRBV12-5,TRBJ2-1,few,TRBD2,TGTGCTAGTCGTAGTAGCGGGATATCTGAGCAGTTCTTC,CASRSSGISEQFF
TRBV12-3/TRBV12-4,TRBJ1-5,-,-,TGTGCCAGCGGATCGGGGTTCACGCCCCAGCATTTT,CASGSGFTPQHF
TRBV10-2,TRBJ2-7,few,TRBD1,TGCGCCAGCAGTGACCTTCTGGGACAGGGGGCTGTCGAGCAGTACTTC,CASSDLLGQGAVEQYF
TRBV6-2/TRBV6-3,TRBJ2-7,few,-,TGTGCCAGCAGTCGGGGACGGGCCGGCGAGCAGTACTTC,CASSRGRAGEQYF
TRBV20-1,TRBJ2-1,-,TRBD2,TGCAGTGCTAGAGCGGAGCGGGGAGGGATCCATGAGCAGTTCTTC,CSARAERGGIHEQFF
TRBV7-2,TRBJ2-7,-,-,TGTGCCAGCAGCTTAAGCTCCGGGCAGGGTTCCTACGAGCAGTACTTC,CASSLSSGQGSYEQYF
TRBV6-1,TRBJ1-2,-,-,TGTGCCAGCAGGATCAGGGACCACTATGGCTACACCTTC,CASRIRDHYGYTF
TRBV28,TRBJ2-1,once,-,TGTGCCAGCAGTAGCGAAATAGCGGTTAGCTCCTACAATGAGCAGTTCTTC,CASSSEIAVSSYNEQFF
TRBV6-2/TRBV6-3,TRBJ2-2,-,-,TGTGCCAGCACCAAAGACAGGAGGTATTTGAACACCGGGGAGCTGTTTTTT,CASTKDRRYLNTGELFF
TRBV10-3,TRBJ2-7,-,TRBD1,TGTGCCATCGATTCAGGGGGTAGCTACGAGCAGTACTTC,CAIDSGGSYEQYF
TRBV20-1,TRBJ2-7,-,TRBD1,TGCAGTGCTAGAGGCGGGACAGGGGGCCACGAGCAGTACTTC,CSARGGTGGHEQYF
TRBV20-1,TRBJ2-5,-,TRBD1,TGCAGTGCTCCCATGACAGGGCCCCCGGGGGAGACCCAGTACTTC,CSAPMTGPPGETQYF
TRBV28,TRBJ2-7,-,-,TGTGCAACCCGGACAGTTCACGAGCAGTACTTC,CATRTVHEQYF
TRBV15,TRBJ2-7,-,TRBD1,TGTGCCACCAGCAGAGATTTGCAGGGGGACTACGAGCAGTACTTC,CATSRDLQGDYEQYF
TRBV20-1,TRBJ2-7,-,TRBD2,TGCAGTGCTAGAGGACTAGCGGGAGGGCCGACGTACTTC,CSARGLAGGPTYF
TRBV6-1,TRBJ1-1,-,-,TGTGCCAGCAGTGAACAGGCGAGCGGCACTGAAGCTTTCTTT,CASSEQASGTEAFF
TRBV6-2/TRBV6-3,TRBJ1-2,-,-,TGTGCCAGCAGTTCGGAGTTTCCGCGAGGCTACACCTTC,CASSSEFPRGYTF